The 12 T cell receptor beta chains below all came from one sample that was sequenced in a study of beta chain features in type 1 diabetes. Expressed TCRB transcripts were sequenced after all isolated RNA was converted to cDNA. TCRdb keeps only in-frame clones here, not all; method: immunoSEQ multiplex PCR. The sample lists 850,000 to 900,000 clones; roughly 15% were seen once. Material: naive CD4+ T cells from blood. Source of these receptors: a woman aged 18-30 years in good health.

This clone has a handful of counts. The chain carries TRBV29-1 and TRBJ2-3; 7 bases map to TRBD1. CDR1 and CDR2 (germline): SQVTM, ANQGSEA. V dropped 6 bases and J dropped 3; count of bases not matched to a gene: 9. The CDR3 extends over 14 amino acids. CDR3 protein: CSVEQGLGTDTQYF. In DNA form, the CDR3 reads TGCAGCGTCGAACAGGGGTTAGGGACAGATACGCAGTATTTT.

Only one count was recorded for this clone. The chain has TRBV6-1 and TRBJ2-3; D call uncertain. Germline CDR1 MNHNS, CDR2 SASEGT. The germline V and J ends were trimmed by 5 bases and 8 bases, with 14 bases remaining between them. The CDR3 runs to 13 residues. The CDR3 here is CASSQEHGGTQYF. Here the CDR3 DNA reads TGTGCCAGCAGTCAGGAACACGGTGGTACGCAGTATTTT.

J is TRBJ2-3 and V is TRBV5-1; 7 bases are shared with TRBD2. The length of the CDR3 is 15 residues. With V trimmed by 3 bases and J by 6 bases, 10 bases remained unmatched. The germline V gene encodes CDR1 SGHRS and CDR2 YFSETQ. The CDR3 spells CASSSWTRAVDTQYF. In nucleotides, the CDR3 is TGCGCCAGCAGCTCTTGGACTAGAGCAGTGGATACGCAGTATTTT.

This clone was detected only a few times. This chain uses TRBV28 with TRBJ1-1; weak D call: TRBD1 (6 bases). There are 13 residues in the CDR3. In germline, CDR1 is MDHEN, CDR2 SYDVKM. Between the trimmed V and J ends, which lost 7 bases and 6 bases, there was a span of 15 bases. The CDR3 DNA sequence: TGTGCCAGCAACCAAGGACAGCCCCCTGAAGCTTTCTTT. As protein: CASNQGQPPEAFF. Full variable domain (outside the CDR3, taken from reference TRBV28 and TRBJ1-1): DVKVTQSSRYLVKRTGEKVFLECVQDMDHENMFWYRQDPGLGLRLIYFSYDVKMKEKGDIPEGYSVSREKKERFSLILESASTNQTSMYLCASNQGQPPEAFFGQGTRLTVV.

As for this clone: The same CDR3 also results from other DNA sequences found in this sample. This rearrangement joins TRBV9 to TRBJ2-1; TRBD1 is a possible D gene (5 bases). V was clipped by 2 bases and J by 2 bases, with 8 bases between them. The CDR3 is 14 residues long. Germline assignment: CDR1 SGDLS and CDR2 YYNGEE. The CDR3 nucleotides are TGTGCCAGCAGCGTTAGGGGCGCCTACAATGAGCAGTTCTTC. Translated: CASSVRGAYNEQFF.

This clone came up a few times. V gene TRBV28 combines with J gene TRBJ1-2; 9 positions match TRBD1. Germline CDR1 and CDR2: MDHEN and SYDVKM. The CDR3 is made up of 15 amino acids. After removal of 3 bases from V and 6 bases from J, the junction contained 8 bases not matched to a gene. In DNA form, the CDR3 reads TGTGCCAGCAGTTTGGGCCACAGGGGGCGGAATGGCTACACCTTC. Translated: CASSLGHRGRNGYTF.

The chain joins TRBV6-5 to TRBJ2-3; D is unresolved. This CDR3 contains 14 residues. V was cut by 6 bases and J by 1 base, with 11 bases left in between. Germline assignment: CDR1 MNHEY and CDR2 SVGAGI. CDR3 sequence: CASSPLLGTDTQYF. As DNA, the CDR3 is TGTGCCAGCAGCCCCCTTTTGGGCACAGATACGCAGTATTTT.

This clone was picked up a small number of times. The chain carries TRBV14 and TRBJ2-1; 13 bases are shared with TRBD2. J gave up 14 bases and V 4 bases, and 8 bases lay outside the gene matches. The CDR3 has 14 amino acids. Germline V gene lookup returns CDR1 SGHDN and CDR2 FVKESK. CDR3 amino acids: CASSPRTSGSREFF. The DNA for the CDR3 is TGTGCCAGCAGCCCCAGGACTAGCGGGAGCAGAGAGTTCTTC.

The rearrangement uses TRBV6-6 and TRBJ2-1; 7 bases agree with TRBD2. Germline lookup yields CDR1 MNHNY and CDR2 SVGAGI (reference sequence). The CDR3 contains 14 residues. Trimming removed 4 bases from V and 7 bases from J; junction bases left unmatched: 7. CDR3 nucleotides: TGTGCCAGCAGTTTTACGGGGGGACCTAATGAGCAGTTCTTC. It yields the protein CASSFTGGPNEQFF.

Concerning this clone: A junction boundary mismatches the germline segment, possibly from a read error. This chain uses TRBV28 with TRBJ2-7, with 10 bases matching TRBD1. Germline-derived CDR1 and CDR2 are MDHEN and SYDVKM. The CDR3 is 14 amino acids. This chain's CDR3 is CASSSTGTGVWADF. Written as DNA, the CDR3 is TGTGCCAGCAGTTCGACCGGGACAGGGGTCTGGGCGGACTTC.

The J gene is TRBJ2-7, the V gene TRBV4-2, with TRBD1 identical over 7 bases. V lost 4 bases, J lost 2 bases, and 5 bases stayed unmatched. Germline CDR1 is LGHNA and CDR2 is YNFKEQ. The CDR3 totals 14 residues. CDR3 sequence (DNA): TGTGCCAGCAGCCCCTATGACAGGGCCTACGAGCAGTACTTC. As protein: CASSPYDRAYEQYF.

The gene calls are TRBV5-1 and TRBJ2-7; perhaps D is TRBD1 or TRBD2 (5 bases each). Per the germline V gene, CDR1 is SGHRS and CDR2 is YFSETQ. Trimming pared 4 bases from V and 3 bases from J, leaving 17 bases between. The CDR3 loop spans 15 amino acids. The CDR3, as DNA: TGCGCCAGCAGCCCGGGGACCAGGAGGTTCTACGAGCAGTACTTC. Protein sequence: CASSPGTRRFYEQYF.